A single sample is the source of the 25 T cell receptor beta chains below, sequenced in a study of vaccination and CD4 T cells after COVID-19. No antigens are known for them. Stated treatment: approximately 9-day PBMC culture with coronavirus spike peptide pools or control peptides (ViraFEST assay). Cultured CD4+ T cell DNA underwent sequencing with the Oncomine TCR Beta short-read assay. TCRdb fed the PCR reads into MiXCR, producing one record per CDR3 protein. The profile covers 15,000 to 20,000 distinct CDR3 sequences, with about 60% appearing a single time and 6.5% to 7.5% taken by the ten largest. What was sequenced was CD4+ T cells from blood, cultured in vitro. The receptors here all came from a human donor who had recovered from COVID-19.

The chain has TRBV6-2 or TRBV6-3 and TRBJ2-1; no firm D call. The germline CDR1 and CDR2 sequences are MNHEY and SVGEGT. CDR3 size: 11 residues. The germline V and J ends were trimmed by 10 bases and 8 bases, with 12 bases remaining between them. The CDR3 reads CAITNGHEQFF. The CDR3 DNA reads as TGTGCCATCACAAACGGCCATGAGCAGTTCTTC.

This clonotype occurred once. The chain uses TRBV6-1 and TRBJ2-4; 7 bases map to TRBD1. V shed 4 bases and J 13 bases; nucleotides not matched to a gene: 4. There are 11 residues in the CDR3. Germline assignment: CDR1 MNHNS and CDR2 SASEGT. CDR3 DNA sequence: TGTGCCAGCAGTGGGACGGGACAGCAGTACTTC. Translating it yields CASSGTGQQYF.

The V call is TRBV20-1, the J call TRBJ1-5; D unresolved. Trimming left V 5 bases short and J 0 bases short, with 11 bases between. CDR1 is DFQATT and CDR2 is SNEGSKA in the germline V gene (reference sequence). The CDR3 spans 14 residues. Here the CDR3 reads CSAVPPLSNQPQHF. CDR3 DNA sequence: TGCAGTGCTGTCCCCCCTCTTAGCAATCAGCCCCAGCATTTT.

CDR3 protein: CSARGGQDWGKTNEQFF. In nucleotides, the CDR3 is TGCAGTGCTAGGGGGGGCCAAGACTGGGGGAAAACCAATGAGCAGTTCTTC. This rearrangement joins TRBV20-1 to TRBJ2-1, with D perhaps TRBD1 or TRBD2 (6 bases each). CDR1 and CDR2 (germline): DFQATT, SNEGSKA (reference sequence). V was clipped by 3 bases and J by 6 bases, with 24 bases between them. The CDR3 is made up of 17 amino acids.

This clonotype has more than one count but fewer than ten. The rearrangement links TRBV20-1 to TRBJ1-5; D is unresolved. CDR3 length: 14 residues. Trimming shortened V by 1 base and J by 2 bases, and 9 bases separated the two germline ends. Germline assignment: CDR1 DFQATT and CDR2 SNEGSKA (reference sequence). The CDR3 is CSARGPGGNQPQHF. DNA for the CDR3: TGCAGTGCTAGAGGCCCAGGAGGCAATCAGCCCCAGCATTTT.

This clonotype has just one count. The rearrangement links TRBV10-3 to TRBJ2-3; D call uncertain. Trimming removed 7 bases from V and 0 bases from J, with 5 bases in between. This CDR3 is built from 12 residues. Looked up from germline, CDR1 is ENHRY and CDR2 is SYGVKD. The CDR3 reads CAIMDSTDTQYF. The CDR3 region has the DNA TGTGCCATCATGGACAGCACAGATACGCAGTATTTT.

J is TRBJ2-6 and V is TRBV10-3; no reliable D call. The V end lost 0 bases, the J end lost 4 bases, and 10 bases lay between the germline ends. CDR3 length equals 16 residues. In germline, CDR1 is ENHRY, CDR2 SYGVKD. CDR3 sequence reads: CAISESTASGANVLTF. The CDR3 DNA sequence: TGTGCCATCAGTGAGTCGACGGCCTCCGGGGCCAACGTCCTGACTTTC.

The chain couples TRBV30 to TRBJ2-7; D is perhaps TRBD2 (5 bases). The V gene's germline CDR1 is GTSNPN and CDR2 SVGIG (reference sequence). The CDR3 has 14 residues. Trimming took off 0 bases at V and 2 bases at J, with 11 bases between the two ends. This CDR3 is CAWSVGSQTYEQYF. The CDR3 DNA reads as TGTGCCTGGAGTGTAGGGAGTCAGACCTACGAGCAGTACTTC.

This clonotype came up a few times. The V and J genes are TRBV9 and TRBJ2-7, with a tentative D call TRBD2 (6 bases). CDR3 length: 13 residues. From germline, CDR1 is SGDLS and CDR2 YYNGEE. The V end lost 4 bases, the J end lost 5 bases, and 13 bases lay between the germline ends. The CDR3 DNA follows: TGTGCCAGCAGCTATTCCGGGAGTAACGAGCAGTACTTC. Translating it yields CASSYSGSNEQYF.

V gene TRBV6-1 combines with J gene TRBJ1-2, with TRBD1 matching 7 bases. The ends lost 6 bases at V and 4 bases at J; junction bases unmatched: 11. The CDR3 is made up of 15 amino acids. The germline V gene encodes CDR1 MNHNS and CDR2 SASEGT. As DNA, the CDR3 is TGTGCCAGCAGCCCTCAGGGGGGGGGAAGCTATGGCTACACCTTC. Amino acids: CASSPQGGGSYGYTF.

J is TRBJ1-1 and V is TRBV30; no clear D. The V end was cut by 2 bases, the J end by 0 bases, with 13 bases between. The length of the CDR3 is 15 residues. CDR1 is GTSNPN and CDR2 is SVGIG in the germline V gene (reference sequence). CDR3 sequence: CAWSIGQAMNTEAFF. The DNA for the CDR3 is TGTGCCTGGAGTATAGGCCAGGCGATGAACACTGAAGCTTTCTTT.

The rearrangement uses TRBV7-3 and TRBJ1-2; TRBD1 matches at 9 bases. This CDR3 has 15 residues. The germline V gene has CDR1 SGHTA and CDR2 FQGTGA. J was trimmed by 4 bases and V by 4 bases; bases with no gene match: 7. CDR3 nucleotides: TGTGCCAGCAGCTCCACAGGGGGCGCAGGCTATGGCTACACCTTC. This encodes CASSSTGGAGYGYTF.

This clonotype was seen a few times. This rearrangement joins TRBV2 to TRBJ1-2, with D maybe TRBD1 (5 bases). Looked up from germline, CDR1 is SNHLY and CDR2 is FYNNEI. This CDR3 is built from 13 residues. Trimming shortened V by 6 bases and J by 7 bases, and 15 bases separated the two germline ends. The CDR3, as DNA: TGTGCCAGCAGGCCGGGGGAGGGCGTTGGCTACACCTTC. Translating it yields CASRPGEGVGYTF.

This clonotype was picked up a small number of times. The genes are TRBV28 and TRBJ1-2; the match to TRBD1 covers 7 bases. Looked up from germline, CDR1 is MDHEN and CDR2 is SYDVKM. With V trimmed by 4 bases and J by 4 bases, 6 bases remained unmatched. This CDR3 is built from 14 residues. The DNA for the CDR3 is TGTGCCAGCAGTTGGGGACAGATTACCTATGGCTACACCTTC. Protein: CASSWGQITYGYTF.

The chain has TRBV6-2 or TRBV6-3 and TRBJ1-1; D not certain. V lost 8 bases and J lost 2, with 3 bases in between. The CDR3 runs to 10 residues. CDR1 MNHEY and CDR2 SVGEGT come from the germline V gene. The CDR3 DNA sequence: TGTGCCAGCGGAAACACTGAAGCTTTCTTT. Translating it yields CASGNTEAFF.

V gene TRBV6-5 combines with J gene TRBJ2-7; weak D call: TRBD1 (5 bases). This CDR3 contains 15 residues. The V and J ends lost 0 bases and 3 bases respectively, with 12 bases between them. Germline V gene data show CDR1 as MNHEY and CDR2 as SVGAGI. CDR3 protein: CASSYSRWGFYEQYF. Here the CDR3 DNA reads TGTGCCAGCAGTTACTCGAGGTGGGGCTTCTACGAGCAGTACTTC.

The genes are TRBV6-1 and TRBJ2-2, with 7 nucleotides matching TRBD1. Trimming cost V 5 bases and J 6 bases; bases outside gene matches: 6. This CDR3 is 14 amino acids long. The germline V gene encodes CDR1 MNHNS and CDR2 SASEGT. CDR3 residues: CASSLPTGSGELFF. For the CDR3, the DNA is TGTGCCAGCAGTCTACCGACAGGGTCCGGGGAGCTGTTTTTT.

The chain links TRBV25-1 to TRBJ1-1, with 7 nucleotides matching TRBD1. Germline V gene data show CDR1 as MGHDK and CDR2 as SYGVNS. The CDR3 sequence is 13 residues long. The ends lost 5 bases at V and 3 bases at J; junction bases unmatched: 3. CDR3 in DNA: TGTGCCAGCAGTCAAACAGGGGACACTGAAGCTTTCTTT. Its protein product is CASSQTGDTEAFF.

The rearrangement joins TRBV15 to TRBJ1-1; D possibly corresponds to TRBD1 (6 bases). V lost 7 bases and J 1 base, leaving 19 bases between the germline ends. The germline gives CDR1 LNHNV, CDR2 YYDKDF (reference sequence). The CDR3 loop spans 16 amino acids. This CDR3 reads CATIPGGGQSNTEAFF. CDR3 DNA: TGTGCCACCATCCCGGGGGGCGGACAATCGAACACTGAAGCTTTCTTT.

The chain employs TRBV14 and TRBJ2-5; 10 positions match TRBD2. This CDR3 contains 16 residues. V dropped 4 bases and J dropped 1; count of bases not matched to a gene: 6. CDR1 and CDR2 (germline): SGHDN, FVKESK. CDR3: CASSPTSGFTQETQYF. DNA for the CDR3: TGTGCCAGCAGCCCGACTAGCGGGTTCACCCAAGAGACCCAGTACTTC.

This clonotype was counted only a few times. This chain joins TRBV15 and TRBJ1-2; 7 bases match TRBD1. The CDR3 extends over 16 amino acids. J gave up 4 bases and V 3 bases, and 11 bases lay outside the gene matches. Looked up from germline, CDR1 is LNHNV and CDR2 is YYDKDF (reference sequence). The CDR3 loop reads CATSRGTASLFYGYTF. The CDR3, as DNA: TGTGCCACCAGCAGGGGGACAGCTTCGCTGTTCTATGGCTACACCTTC.

The chain carries TRBV19 and TRBJ1-2, with 8 bases fitting TRBD1. V shed 8 bases and J 8 bases; nucleotides not matched to a gene: 7. The length of the CDR3 is 12 residues. Germline CDR1 LNHDA, CDR2 SQIVND (reference sequence). The CDR3 DNA reads TGTGCCAGTCAGGGGGCCCCTATCGGCTACACCTTC. This codes for CASQGAPIGYTF.

The genes are TRBV19 and TRBJ2-7; 8 nucleotides agree with TRBD1. CDR3 length: 16 amino acids. After removal of 3 bases from V and 0 bases from J, the junction contained 7 bases not matched to a gene. The germline gives CDR1 LNHDA, CDR2 SQIVND (reference sequence). The CDR3 loop reads CASSIRDRPSSYEQYF. The CDR3 nucleotides read TGTGCCAGTAGTATCCGGGACAGGCCGAGCTCCTACGAGCAGTACTTC.

This rearrangement joins TRBV6-2 or TRBV6-3 to TRBJ1-2; no definite D call. The CDR3 sequence is 11 residues long. V lost 2 bases, J lost 4 bases, and 2 bases lay in between. CDR1 is MNHEY, CDR2 SVGEGT, per germline. This CDR3 is CASSYSYGYTF. CDR3 nucleotides: TGTGCCAGCAGTTACAGCTATGGCTACACCTTC.

The rearrangement joins TRBV12-3 or TRBV12-4 to TRBJ2-3; a weak D match, TRBD1 (6 bases). This CDR3 is 18 amino acids long. Trimming cost V 4 bases and J 4 bases, with 24 bases left between them. The CDR3 DNA reads as TGTGCCAGCAGTTCTCAGGGGTTGGGGCTAGGAGGCGCAGATACGCAGTATTTT. Translating it yields CASSSQGLGLGGADTQYF.